The rows below give T cell receptor beta chains drawn from one sample of a study of somatic mutations in cytotoxic T cells in rheumatoid arthritis. TCRdb keeps only in-frame clones here, not all; method: immunoSEQ multiplex PCR. The data show 25,000 to 35,000 clones, approximately 78% seen once. Material for sequencing was CD8+ T cells sorted from blood. Receptors originate from an adult with rheumatoid arthritis. Both conserved end residues are part of each CDR3. D genes are given only for firm matches. Clone size, where shown, is once, few, many, or a class for clones that have expanded.

>TRBD1|TRBJ1-1|TRBV7-9|NA
CASSPDRGMNTEAFF
TGTGCCAGCAGCCCCGACAGGGGTATGAACACTGAAGCTTTCTTT
>TRBD2|TRBJ2-7|TRBV15|NA
CATSILAGPYEQYF
TGTGCCACCAGCATCTTAGCGGGGCCCTACGAGCAGTACTTC
>TRBD1|TRBJ2-5|TRBV2|once
CASSGQGAAETQYF
TGTGCCAGCAGTGGACAGGGGGCGGCAGAGACCCAGTACTTC
>NA|TRBJ2-1|TRBV4-3|NA
CASSQDLRGGMGDEQFF
TGCGCCAGCAGCCAAGATCTAAGAGGTGGAATGGGCGATGAGCAGTTCTTC
>TRBD1|TRBJ2-1|TRBV5-6|NA
CASSLGGRDRLYSYNEQFF
TGTGCCAGCAGCTTGGGGGGTAGGGACAGGTTATACTCCTACAATGAGCAGTTCTTC
>NA|TRBJ1-1|TRBV28|NA
CASSLWTANTEAFF
TGTGCCAGCAGTTTGTGGACAGCTAACACTGAAGCTTTCTTT
>NA|TRBJ2-1|TRBV7-9|NA
CASSLVRRDEQFF
TGTGCCAGCAGCTTAGTCCGGAGGGATGAGCAGTTCTTC
>TRBD2|TRBJ2-3|TRBV6-4|NA
CASSDTSGPDTQYF
TGTGCCAGCAGTGACACTAGCGGGCCAGATACGCAGTATTTT
>TRBD2|TRBJ2-1|TRBV4-2|NA
CASSPIKGLAGGWEQFF
TGTGCCAGCAGCCCCATTAAAGGACTAGCGGGGGGTTGGGAGCAGTTCTTC
>NA|TRBJ1-5|TRBV9|NA
CASSGGGSNQPQHF
TGTGCCAGCAGCGGAGGGGGGAGCAATCAGCCCCAGCATTTT
>NA|TRBJ2-5|TRBV30|NA
CAWSTGIEETQYF
TGTGCCTGGAGTACTGGCATAGAAGAGACCCAGTACTTC
>TRBD1|TRBJ1-4|TRBV6-4|NA
CASSDSAGGGEKLFF
TGTGCCAGCAGTGACTCGGCAGGGGGTGGTGAAAAACTGTTTTTT
>TRBD1|TRBJ1-1|TRBV19|few
CASSMGGQGTEAFF
TGTGCCAGTAGTATGGGAGGACAGGGAACTGAAGCTTTCTTT
>NA|TRBJ1-1|TRBV7-9|NA
CASSLNTEAFF
TGTGCCAGCAGCCTGAACACTGAAGCTTTCTTT
>NA|TRBJ1-5|TRBV5-1|NA
CASSWEGDSNQPQHF
TGCGCCAGCAGCTGGGAGGGGGACAGCAATCAGCCCCAGCATTTT
>TRBD1|TRBJ2-1|TRBV25-1|few
CASSEFGTGVSNEQFF
TGTGCCAGCAGTGAATTTGGGACAGGGGTCTCCAATGAGCAGTTCTTC
>NA|TRBJ1-3|TRBV27|NA
CASSTGNGNTIYF
TGTGCCAGCAGTACAGGGAATGGAAACACCATATATTTT
>NA|TRBJ1-2|TRBV6-1|NA
CATEGWGRRGYGYTF
TGTGCCACCGAGGGCTGGGGCCGTAGGGGCTATGGCTACACCTTC
>NA|TRBJ2-7|TRBV21-1|NA
CASTKRAGPPEGQYF
TGTGCCAGCACGAAACGGGCCGGGCCCCCGGAGGGGCAGTACTTC
>NA|TRBJ1-1|TRBV4-1|NA
CASSPGQSRTEAFF
TGCGCCAGCAGCCCGGGGCAGTCGCGCACTGAAGCTTTCTTT
>NA|TRBJ2-3|TRBV4-1|NA
CASSHKQGGTDTQYF
TGCGCCAGCAGCCACAAACAGGGGGGGACAGATACGCAGTATTTT
>TRBD1|TRBJ1-1|TRBV7-3|NA
CASSLTRQGNTEAFF
TGTGCCAGCAGCTTAACTAGACAGGGGAACACTGAAGCTTTCTTT
>NA|TRBJ1-1|TRBV2|NA
CASSEARRQNTEAFF
TGTGCCAGCAGTGAAGCCAGGCGGCAGAACACTGAAGCTTTCTTT
>NA|TRBJ2-2|TRBV30|once
CAWSDLGGTGELFF
TGTGCCTGGAGTGACCTCGGAGGCACCGGGGAGCTGTTTTTT
>TRBD1|TRBJ2-7|TRBV7-9|few
CASSYGQASDEQYF
TGTGCCAGCAGCTATGGACAGGCCTCCGACGAGCAGTACTTC
>TRBD1|TRBJ1-2|TRBV12-5|NA
CASGLRTGKDGYTF
TGTGCTAGTGGACTAAGGACAGGGAAGGATGGCTACACCTTC
>NA|TRBJ1-2|TRBV27|NA
CASSEQAHYGYTF
TGTGCCAGCAGTGAACAGGCCCACTATGGCTACACCTTC
>NA|TRBJ2-5|TRBV10-3|NA
CAIGLGGGETQYF
TGTGCCATCGGGCTGGGCGGTGGAGAGACCCAGTACTTC
>NA|TRBJ2-5|TRBV5-6|NA
CASSLVEETQYF
TGTGCCAGCAGCTTGGTGGAAGAGACCCAGTACTTC
>NA|TRBJ2-3|TRBV4-3|NA
CASSQDRKGGDTDTQYF
TGCGCCAGCAGCCAAGATCGAAAAGGGGGTGACACAGATACGCAGTATTTT
>NA|TRBJ1-1|TRBV30|NA
CAWSDSGITEAFF
TGTGCCTGGAGTGACAGTGGGATTACTGAAGCTTTCTTT
>NA|TRBJ2-1|TRBV19|NA
CASSGWSNEQFF
TGTGCCAGTAGCGGTTGGTCCAATGAGCAGTTCTTC
>NA|TRBJ2-7|TRBV5-5|NA
CASSSDRSRGSYEQYF
TGTGCCAGCAGCTCCGACAGGTCTAGGGGATCGTACGAGCAGTACTTC
>NA|TRBJ1-1|TRBV6-4|NA
CASSQAGNTEAFF
TGTGCCAGCTCCCAAGCCGGGAACACTGAAGCTTTCTTT
>NA|TRBJ1-1|TRBV13|NA
CASSLGQLNTEAFF
TGTGCCAGCAGCTTAGGACAGCTGAACACTGAAGCTTTCTTT
>NA|TRBJ1-5|TRBV4-1|once
CASSPGGESNQPQHF
TGCGCCAGCAGCCCCGGGGGAGAAAGCAATCAGCCCCAGCATTTT
>NA|TRBJ2-3|TRBV7-6|NA
CASSLEPAPDTQYF
TGTGCCAGCAGCTTAGAGCCGGCCCCAGATACGCAGTATTTT
>TRBD1|TRBJ2-4|TRBV7-9|NA
CASSSGTGGGWYIQYF
TGTGCCAGCAGCTCCGGGACAGGGGGCGGTTGGTACATTCAGTACTTC
>NA|TRBJ2-1|TRBV7-3|NA
CASSPGGGEQFF
TGTGCCAGCAGCCCAGGGGGGGGTGAGCAGTTCTTC
>NA|TRBJ1-4|TRBV4-3|NA
CASSPFWGQIAEKLFF
TGCGCCAGCAGCCCATTTTGGGGACAAATCGCGGAAAAACTGTTTTTT
>NA|TRBJ1-4|TRBV4-1|NA
CASGHRNEKLFF
TGCGCCTCGGGACATCGTAATGAAAAACTGTTTTTT
>NA|TRBJ2-2|TRBV12-5|NA
CASGLPPGALTPGELFF
TGTGCTAGTGGTTTGCCCCCGGGGGCGTTAACCCCCGGGGAGCTGTTTTTT
>NA|TRBJ1-1|TRBV30|NA
CALDGGWVNTEAFF
TGTGCCTTGGACGGGGGGTGGGTGAACACTGAAGCTTTCTTT
>NA|TRBJ1-5|TRBV7-8|NA
CASSLGGGHSNQPQHF
TGTGCCAGCAGCTTAGGGGGAGGACATAGCAATCAGCCCCAGCATTTT
>NA|TRBJ2-5|TRBV27|NA
CASGLQGWETQYF
TGTGCCAGCGGGCTCCAGGGTTGGGAGACCCAGTACTTC
>TRBD1|TRBJ2-1|TRBV19|NA
CASSIGGRGQGNEQFF
TGTGCCAGTAGTATAGGTGGGAGAGGACAGGGCAATGAGCAGTTCTTC
>NA|TRBJ2-5|TRBV6-1|NA
CASSEVREGRETQYF
TGTGCCAGCAGTGAAGTCAGAGAGGGCCGGGAGACCCAGTACTTC
>NA|TRBJ2-7|TRBV15|once
CATSRGSRDEQYF
TGTGCCACCAGCAGAGGGAGCAGGGACGAGCAGTACTTC
>NA|TRBJ2-1|TRBV5-8|NA
CASSLGGRRHSLSNEQFF
TGTGCCAGCAGCTTGGGAGGGAGACGGCACTCCCTGAGTAATGAGCAGTTCTTC
>TRBD1|TRBJ1-6|TRBV19|NA
CASSAGRQGGSPLHF
TGTGCCAGTAGTGCGGGACGACAGGGGGGATCACCCCTCCACTTT
>TRBD1|TRBJ1-1|TRBV6-5|NA
CATGQGPNTEAFF
TGTGCCACCGGACAGGGCCCGAACACTGAAGCTTTCTTT
>NA|TRBJ2-7|TRBV6-1|NA
CASSERPTETYEQYF
TGTGCCAGCAGTGAGAGGCCGACGGAGACCTACGAGCAGTACTTC
>TRBD1|TRBJ2-7|TRBV27|NA
CASSLPGQGREQYF
TGTGCCAGCAGTCTTCCGGGACAGGGACGCGAGCAGTACTTC
>NA|TRBJ1-1|TRBV5-6|NA
CASSSGTPNTEAFF
TGTGCCAGCAGCTCCGGGACACCGAACACTGAAGCTTTCTTT
>TRBD1|TRBJ2-7|TRBV28|NA
CASALGGTGFFEQYF
TGTGCCAGCGCGCTCGGCGGGACAGGGTTCTTCGAGCAGTACTTC
>NA|TRBJ2-5|TRBV15|NA
CATSREYADNLRQETQYF
TGTGCCACCAGCAGAGAGTATGCGGACAATTTAAGGCAAGAGACCCAGTACTTC
>TRBD1|TRBJ1-1|TRBV6-6|NA
CASMGRGRATEAFF
TGTGCCAGCATGGGCAGGGGGCGAGCAACTGAAGCTTTCTTT